This entry lists 25 T cell receptor beta chains sequenced from one sample in a study of blood T cell repertoires in COVID-19. Libraries were prepared by immunoSEQ multiplex PCR; TCRdb keeps only in-frame clonotypes and omits some of them. The table records about 29,000 clones, about 90% of them present only once. Sequences were obtained from peripheral blood. All receptors come from a human donor in a cohort sampled during active COVID-19.

V usage is TRBV9 and J usage is TRBJ2-5; 12 nucleotides line up with TRBD2. The germline CDR1 and CDR2 sequences are SGDLS and YYNGEE. The CDR3 length is 15 residues. Trimming took 0 bases from V and 5 from J; bases not matched to a gene: 2. In DNA form, the CDR3 reads TGTGCCAGCAGCGTAGCTAGCGGGGGGGACGAGACCCAGTACTTC. This sequence encodes CASSVASGGDETQYF. Full variable domain (remainder filled in from reference TRBV9 and TRBJ2-5): DSGVTQTPKHLITATGQRVTLRCSPRSGDLSVYWYQQSLDQGLQFLIQYYNGEERAKGNILERFSAQQFPDLHSELNLSSLELGDSALYFCASSVASGGDETQYFGPGTRLLVL.

The chain uses TRBV5-1 and TRBJ2-6; TRBD1 matches 8 bases. The germline V gene encodes CDR1 SGHRS and CDR2 YFSETQ. After removal of 3 bases from V and 2 bases from J, the junction contained 7 bases not matched to a gene. The length of the CDR3 is 17 residues. CDR3 nucleotide sequence: TGCGCCAGCAGCTGGGGGACAGGTAACACTGGGGCCAACGTCCTGACTTTC. It specifies CASSWGTGNTGANVLTF.

With regard to this clone: At one end the junction does not follow the germline gene, possibly because of a read error. The chain joins TRBV7-9 to TRBJ2-1; the match to TRBD2 covers 11 bases. The CDR3 runs to 14 residues. Per germline, CDR1 SEHNR and CDR2 FQNEAQ (reference sequence). CDR3 sequence (DNA): TGTGCCAGCAGCGTAGCGGGGGGGTACAATGAGCAGTTCTTC. Protein: CASSVAGGYNEQFF.

Here the CDR3 DNA reads TGTGCCAGCAGTGACTCCGGGGGGAGCTCCTACGAGCAGTACTTC. It translates to CASSDSGGSSYEQYF. This sequence joins TRBV6-4 and TRBJ2-7; 7 bases are shared with TRBD2. The length of the CDR3 is 15 residues. CDR1 and CDR2 from the germline V gene are MRHNA and SNTAGT. Trimming cost V 0 bases and J 0 bases; bases outside gene matches: 2.

This clone was seen more than once but under ten times. J is TRBJ1-2 and V is TRBV18, with 8 nucleotides matching TRBD1. Germline CDR1 and CDR2: KGHSH and LQKENI. The CDR3 runs to 13 residues. The J segment lost 3 bases and the V segment lost 3 bases, leaving 0 bases of the junction unmatched. Written as DNA, the CDR3 is TGTGCCAGCTCACCGGGACAGGACTATGGCTACACCTTC. Amino acids: CASSPGQDYGYTF.

The gene calls are TRBV7-2 and TRBJ1-1, with D perhaps matching TRBD1 (5 bases). From germline, CDR1 is SGHTA and CDR2 FQGNSA. This CDR3 spans 15 amino acids. V was pared by 0 bases and J by 2 bases, with 10 bases between. CDR3 DNA sequence: TGTGCCAGCAGCTTAGCCCCGCAGGGAAACACTGAAGCTTTCTTT. It is translated as CASSLAPQGNTEAFF.

J is TRBJ2-5 and V is TRBV29-1; 8 positions match TRBD2. Germline V gene lookup returns CDR1 SQVTM and CDR2 ANQGSEA. CDR3 size: 14 residues. The V segment lost 5 bases and the J segment 4 bases; nucleotides outside the gene matches: 9. The CDR3 DNA sequence: TGCAGCGTTAGGAGTAGCGGGGCCGGAGAGACCCAGTACTTC. Its protein product is CSVRSSGAGETQYF.

The chain recombines TRBV6-2 or TRBV6-3 with TRBJ2-3, with D maybe TRBD2 (6 bases). CDR3 length equals 18 residues. Trimming removed 2 bases from V and 1 base from J, with 19 bases in between. CDR1 and CDR2 (germline): MNHEY, SVGEGT. The chain's CDR3 is CASSYESGGVTRTDTQYF. The CDR3 nucleotides are TGTGCCAGCAGTTACGAATCTGGCGGGGTTACGCGCACAGATACGCAGTATTTT.

The J gene is TRBJ1-1, the V gene TRBV28; D is ambiguous. Germline V gene sequence: CDR1 MDHEN, CDR2 SYDVKM. V was pared by 6 bases and J by 4 bases, with 15 bases between. The CDR3 loop spans 14 amino acids. The CDR3 sequence: CASRPSGKGTEAFF. The CDR3 DNA sequence: TGTGCCAGCAGACCATCGGGGAAGGGCACTGAAGCTTTCTTT.

The rearrangement uses TRBV6-5 and TRBJ2-7; 8 bases fit TRBD2. V shed 6 bases, J shed 3 bases, and the junction held 4 bases outside the gene matches. This CDR3 comprises 13 residues. Per the germline V gene, CDR1 is MNHEY and CDR2 is SVGAGI. The CDR3 DNA follows: TGTGCCAGCAGCCGCCTAGCGGGCTACGAGCAGTACTTC. As protein: CASSRLAGYEQYF.

This chain connects TRBV6-5 to TRBJ1-1; maybe TRBD1 (6 bases). V lost 4 bases and J lost 1, with 7 bases in between. This CDR3 spans 13 amino acids. CDR1 and CDR2 from the germline V gene are MNHEY and SVGAGI. The chain's CDR3 is CASSWGRNTEAFF. The CDR3 coding sequence is TGTGCCAGCAGTTGGGGGCGGAACACTGAAGCTTTCTTT.

The rearrangement links TRBV7-8 to TRBJ2-7; the match to TRBD1 covers 10 bases. The ends lost 7 bases at V and 2 bases at J; junction bases unmatched: 8. CDR3 length: 15 amino acids. The V gene's germline CDR1 is SGHVS and CDR2 FQNEAQ. Here the CDR3 reads CASTPTGQGAYEQYF. CDR3 coding DNA: TGTGCCAGCACACCAACCGGACAGGGGGCCTACGAGCAGTACTTC.

CDR3 amino acids: CASSISQGGGNQPQHF. CDR3 nucleotides: TGTGCCAGTAGTATCAGCCAGGGCGGGGGCAATCAGCCCCAGCATTTT. The chain recombines TRBV19 with TRBJ1-5; perhaps TRBD1 as D (5 bases). Trimming left V 3 bases short and J 2 bases short, with 14 bases between. Germline lookup yields CDR1 LNHDA and CDR2 SQIVND (reference sequence). This CDR3 comprises 16 residues.

The CDR3 protein is CASSLLGQGNNEQFF. In nucleotides, the CDR3 is TGTGCCAGCAGCTTACTGGGACAGGGCAACAATGAGCAGTTCTTC. The chain has TRBV7-3 and TRBJ2-1; 9 bases agree with TRBD1. Germline assignment: CDR1 SGHTA and CDR2 FQGTGA. V was clipped by 2 bases and J by 5 bases; unmatched bases: 4. The CDR3 contains 15 residues.

This clone occurred once. It is unclear where the CDR3 begins or ends on the DNA, so no DNA is shown, and the CDR3 is as TCRdb lists it. The CDR3 sequence: CASSSSGGPDYQPQHF. V gene TRBV6-5 combines with J gene TRBJ1-5. Both ends counted, the CDR3 spans 16 residues. Germline values: CDR1 MNHEY, CDR2 SVGAGI.

The V call is TRBV12-2, the J call TRBJ1-5; the table calls TRBD1, which could not be checked here. TRBV12-2 has pseudogene status. This CDR3 is built from 18 residues. CDR3 DNA sequence: TGTGCAAGTCGCTTAGCGGGTATGGACAGGGAAACGAGTCAGCCCCAGCATTTT. This codes for CASRLAGMDRETSQPQHF.

The rearrangement joins TRBV5-5 to TRBJ1-5; 8 bases line up with TRBD1. The ends lost 4 bases at V and 1 base at J; junction bases unmatched: 10. The CDR3 extends over 17 amino acids. CDR1 is SGHKS, CDR2 YYEKEE, per germline (reference sequence). The CDR3 DNA sequence: TGTGCCAGCAGCCCGGCCCCGGACAGGGCCAGCAATCAGCCCCAGCATTTT. Protein sequence: CASSPAPDRASNQPQHF. The full variable domain, its missing parts supplied by reference TRBV5-5 and TRBJ1-5, is DAGVTQSPTHLIKTRGQQVTLRCSPISGHKSVSWYQQVLGQGPQFIFQYYEKEERGRGNFPDRFSARQFPNYSSELNVNALLLGDSALYLCASSPAPDRASNQPQHFGDGTRLSIL.

The rearrangement links TRBV5-6 to TRBJ2-5; 11 nucleotides align to TRBD2. CDR3 length: 16 residues. With V trimmed by 4 bases and J by 4 bases, 9 bases remained unmatched. The germline gives CDR1 SGHDT, CDR2 YYEEEE. As DNA, the CDR3 is TGTGCCAGCAGCCCCTTGGGGCTAGCGGGGGGAGAGACCCAGTACTTC. Its protein product is CASSPLGLAGGETQYF.

The chain has TRBV7-2 and TRBJ2-4; D is possibly TRBD1 (6 bases). Germline CDR1 SGHTA, CDR2 FQGNSA. The CDR3 is 14 residues long. V dropped 3 bases and J dropped 1 base, with 7 bases sitting between them. The CDR3 DNA is TGTGCCAGCAGCTTCGACAGGGCCAAAAACATTCAGTACTTC. Its protein product is CASSFDRAKNIQYF.

To note about this clone: One end of the junction is discordant with germline, which a read error may explain. Additional DNA sequences in this sample encode the identical CDR3. The gene calls are TRBV3-1 (or the pseudogene TRBV3-2) and TRBJ1-1, with no clear D. Per germline, CDR1 LGHDT and CDR2 YNNKEL (reference sequence). This CDR3 has 15 residues. CDR3 DNA: TGCGCCAGCAGCCAAAGAAGAGGGCCTAACACTGAAGCTTTCTTT. Amino acids: CASSQRRGPNTEAFF.

In its sample, this clone was seen once. The chain employs TRBV20-1 and TRBJ2-2; D gene ambiguous. Trimming left V 3 bases short and J 3 bases short, with 8 bases between. Germline V gene data show CDR1 as DFQATT and CDR2 as SNEGSKA (reference sequence). The CDR3 is made up of 13 amino acids. CDR3 in amino acids: CSASSRDTGELFF. CDR3 nucleotide sequence: TGCAGTGCTAGTAGCCGGGACACCGGGGAGCTGTTTTTT.

This chain links TRBV6-5 with TRBJ1-2, with D perhaps TRBD1 (5 bases). The ends were cut back, 2 bases at V and 10 bases at J, with 11 bases in the middle. The V gene's germline CDR1 is MNHEY and CDR2 SVGAGI. This CDR3 has 12 residues. Here the CDR3 DNA reads TGTGCCAGCAGTTACGTGCGGGGCGTCTACACCTTC. Translated, it gives CASSYVRGVYTF.

The chain couples TRBV3-1 (or the pseudogene TRBV3-2) to TRBJ2-1, with TRBD2 as a possible D gene (5 bases). The CDR3 has 16 amino acids. Trimming stripped 0 bases from V and 4 bases from J, with 13 bases between. Germline V CDR1 and CDR2: LGHDT, YNNKEL (reference sequence). CDR3 in DNA: TGTGCCAGCAGCCAAGATGCGGGTTTACTTTACAATGAGCAGTTCTTC. Translating gives CASSQDAGLLYNEQFF.

This chain links TRBV11-2 with TRBJ1-3, with unresolved D. The CDR3 extends over 17 amino acids. Germline values: CDR1 SGHAT, CDR2 FQNNGV. V lost 1 base and J lost 0, with 13 bases in between. This chain's CDR3 is CASSLGPLRSSGNTIYF. The CDR3 nucleotides are TGTGCCAGCAGCTTAGGACCCTTACGGAGCTCTGGAAACACCATATATTTT.

V and J are TRBV5-1 and TRBJ1-1; D remains unclear. The CDR3 totals 15 residues. Trimming pared 4 bases from V and 1 base from J, leaving 14 bases between. Per the germline V gene, CDR1 is SGHRS and CDR2 is YFSETQ. CDR3 loop: CASSPLAVSNTEAFF. The CDR3 coding sequence is TGCGCCAGCAGCCCCCTGGCAGTCTCGAACACTGAAGCTTTCTTT.